The source of this T cell receptor (beta chain) is a study of blood T cells in healthy people across ages. It was with a sample-barcoded 5' primer and a J-beta primer mix that a second PCR of about 6 to 12 cycles was run. TCRdb itself ran the 5' RACE reads through MiXCR, one entry per CDR3 protein. The repertoire consists of approximately 800,000 distinct CDR3 sequences, with about three fifths occurring once and the leading ten covering roughly 20%. CDR1 and CDR2 (germline): MGHRA, YSYEKL. The J segment lost 6 bases and the V segment lost 3 bases, leaving 5 bases of the junction unmatched. CDR3 size: 15 residues.

Source material: blood. The chain combines TRBV4-1 with TRBJ1-5, with 10 positions matching TRBD1. The TCR originated in a man younger than 45 in good health. The chain's CDR3 is CASSHGTGAGQPQHF. For the CDR3, the DNA is TGCGCCAGCAGCCACGGGACAGGGGCGGGTCAGCCCCAGCATTTT.